There are a few counts of the clone carrying this TCR beta chain. Its cognate antigen is unknown. This sample is drawn from a study of identical twins. MiXCR, run by TCRdb on the 5' RACE reads, gives a single entry per CDR3 protein. The table has some 240,000 distinct CDR3 sequences, about 8% seen once; the top ten hold roughly 3%. Points from the study as a whole: Conclusions leaned on cross-sectional statistical analysis and did not track the same donors over time.

Germline loops: CDR1 SEHNR, CDR2 FQNEAQ (reference sequence). V was pared by 4 bases and J by 5 bases, with 14 bases between. This CDR3 spans 15 amino acids. Each donor (without exception) was a healthy Caucasian. This sample also belongs to another study, concerning yellow fever vaccine responses in identical twins.

The sample consisted of CD8+ T cells sorted from blood. This TCR derives from a woman aged 18-35 years in good health. V usage is TRBV7-9 and J usage is TRBJ2-2; weak D call: TRBD2 (6 bases). CDR3: CASSSRVAVTGELFF. The CDR3 nucleotides read TGTGCCAGCAGCTCCCGAGTAGCGGTTACCGGGGAGCTGTTTTTT.